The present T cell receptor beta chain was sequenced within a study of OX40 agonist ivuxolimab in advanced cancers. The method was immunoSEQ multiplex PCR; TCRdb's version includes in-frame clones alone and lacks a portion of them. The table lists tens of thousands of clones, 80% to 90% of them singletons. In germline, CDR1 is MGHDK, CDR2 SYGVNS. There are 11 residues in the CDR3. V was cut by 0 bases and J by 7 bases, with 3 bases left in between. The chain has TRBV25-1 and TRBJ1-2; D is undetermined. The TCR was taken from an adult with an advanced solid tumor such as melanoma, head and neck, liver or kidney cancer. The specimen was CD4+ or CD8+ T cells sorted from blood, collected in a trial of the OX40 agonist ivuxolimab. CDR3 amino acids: CASSEYSGYTF. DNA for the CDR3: TGTGCCAGCAGTGAATATAGTGGCTACACCTTC.